Below, 27 T cell receptor beta chains from the same sample are listed, as sequenced in a study of T cell changes during pregnancy in multiple sclerosis. Produced via immunoSEQ multiplex PCR; TCRdb's table is partial and in-frame only. The sample has 40,000 to 50,000 clones; about nine tenths are singletons. The sample consisted of CD4+ T cells from peripheral blood mononuclear cells, taken in the third trimester of pregnancy. These receptors originate from a female donor with multiple sclerosis, enrolled in a pregnancy study.

V and J are TRBV10-3 and TRBJ2-4, with 16 nucleotides matching TRBD2. There are 19 residues in the CDR3. Germline CDR1 reads ENHRY; CDR2 reads SYGVKD. The V segment lost 1 base and the J segment 5 bases; nucleotides outside the gene matches: 8. CDR3 coding DNA: TGTGCCATCAGTGAGTTCGGACAGGGGACTAGCGGGAGGGAAAACATTCAGTACTTC. It specifies CAISEFGQGTSGRENIQYF.

This chain joins TRBV5-4 and TRBJ2-7, with D possibly matching TRBD2 (6 bases). Trimming stripped 0 bases from V and 0 bases from J, with 16 bases between. The germline gives CDR1 SGHNT, CDR2 YYREEE (reference sequence). This CDR3 contains 17 residues. The CDR3 bases are TGTGCCAGCAGCTTGGGGGGCCCCAACGGGGGCTCCTACGAGCAGTACTTC. This sequence encodes CASSLGGPNGGSYEQYF.

This chain links TRBV6-1 with TRBJ2-3, with 8 bases fitting TRBD2. CDR1 is MNHNS, CDR2 SASEGT, per germline. CDR3 length: 13 amino acids. The V segment lost 10 bases and the J segment 1 base; nucleotides outside the gene matches: 4. The DNA of the CDR3 is TGTGCCACTAGGCGGGAGGGCACAGATACGCAGTATTTT. This gives the protein CATRREGTDTQYF.

V and J are TRBV7-2 and TRBJ2-1, with D possibly matching TRBD2 (6 bases). The V and J ends lost 7 bases and 4 bases respectively, with 14 bases between them. Germline CDR1 SGHTA, CDR2 FQGNSA. The CDR3 covers 14 residues. The CDR3 DNA follows: TGTGCCAGCACAACGGGAGTGGGTTACAATGAGCAGTTCTTC. Its protein product is CASTTGVGYNEQFF.

The V call is TRBV28, the J call TRBJ1-2, with D uncertain. CDR1 MDHEN and CDR2 SYDVKM come from the germline V gene. The germline V and J ends were trimmed by 2 bases and 4 bases, with 5 bases remaining between them. The CDR3 runs to 12 residues. Here the CDR3 DNA reads TGTGCCAGCAGTTTAAAGCCCTATGGCTACACCTTC. It is translated as CASSLKPYGYTF.

V gene TRBV6-5 combines with J gene TRBJ2-1, with D uncertain. This CDR3 comprises 16 residues. Trimming cost V 2 bases and J 6 bases, with 17 bases left between them. Germline loops: CDR1 MNHEY, CDR2 SVGAGI. CDR3 sequence reads: CASSYDGAIYSNEQFF. CDR3 bases: TGTGCCAGCAGTTACGATGGTGCGATCTACTCCAATGAGCAGTTCTTC.

This chain joins TRBV20-1 and TRBJ1-2; perhaps TRBD1 as D (6 bases). The CDR3 length is 11 residues. CDR1 DFQATT and CDR2 SNEGSKA come from the germline V gene (reference sequence). Trimming took off 5 bases at V and 8 bases at J, with 12 bases between the two ends. CDR3 in amino acids: CSAAGDHGYTF. CDR3 DNA: TGCAGTGCTGCAGGGGATCACGGCTACACCTTC.

The chain employs TRBV11-2 and TRBJ1-1; a possible D gene is TRBD1 (5 bases). The germline V gene encodes CDR1 SGHAT and CDR2 FQNNGV. CDR3 length: 14 amino acids. The V end lost 5 bases, the J end lost 2 bases, and 12 bases lay between the germline ends. CDR3 sequence reads: CASSPLGTNTEAFF. The CDR3 nucleotides read TGTGCCAGCAGCCCCCTCGGGACTAACACTGAAGCTTTCTTT.

The chain uses TRBV11-3 and TRBJ2-7; D unresolved. V lost 3 bases to trimming and J lost 6 bases, with 15 bases between them. The CDR3 contains 14 residues. Per the germline V gene, CDR1 is SGHNT and CDR2 is YENEEA. CDR3 in amino acids: CASSFFETPLEQYF. In DNA form, the CDR3 reads TGTGCCAGCAGCTTTTTCGAGACTCCTCTCGAGCAGTACTTC.

The genes are TRBV9 and TRBJ1-3; D not certain. Germline V gives CDR1 SGDLS, CDR2 YYNGEE. Trimming stripped 0 bases from V and 1 base from J, with 5 bases between. The CDR3 covers 14 residues. DNA for the CDR3: TGTGCCAGCAGCGTAGAGAGATCTGGAAACACCATATATTTT. Amino acids: CASSVERSGNTIYF.

V is TRBV11-2 and J is TRBJ2-1, with 10 bases identical to TRBD2. Germline V gene sequence: CDR1 SGHAT, CDR2 FQNNGV. This CDR3 spans 18 amino acids. V shed 5 bases and J 3 bases; nucleotides not matched to a gene: 13. CDR3 bases: TGTGCCAGCAGCGTAGTTAGATTAGCGGGAGGAGGCTACAATGAGCAGTTCTTC. Amino acids: CASSVVRLAGGGYNEQFF.

The chain employs TRBV30 and TRBJ1-3; D gene uncertain. The CDR3 contains 16 residues. V was cut by 4 bases and J by 2 bases, with 18 bases left in between. The germline CDR1 and CDR2 sequences are GTSNPN and SVGIG (reference sequence). The CDR3 protein is CAWNAEPLRTGNTIYF. DNA for the CDR3: TGTGCCTGGAATGCGGAACCGTTACGTACTGGAAACACCATATATTTT. The complete variable domain, with remaining parts taken from reference TRBV30 and TRBJ1-3, reads SQTIHQWPATLVQPVGSPLSLECTVEGTSNPNLYWYRQAAGRGLQLLFYSVGIGQISSEVPQNLSASRPQDRQFILSSKKLLLSDSGFYLCAWNAEPLRTGNTIYFGEGSWLTVV.

The chain uses TRBV9 and TRBJ2-2, with a weak D call TRBD2 (6 bases). Germline CDR1 and CDR2: SGDLS and YYNGEE. Trimming pared 3 bases from V and 5 bases from J, leaving 14 bases between. There are 15 residues in the CDR3. The CDR3 loop is CASSALPGRTGELFF. The CDR3 DNA reads as TGTGCCAGCAGCGCGCTCCCAGGGAGGACCGGGGAGCTGTTTTTT.

This chain joins TRBV28 and TRBJ2-7, with 7 bases that match TRBD1. This CDR3 has 17 amino acids. V shed 2 bases, J shed 3 bases, and the junction held 13 bases outside the gene matches. Germline V gives CDR1 MDHEN, CDR2 SYDVKM. The CDR3 nucleotides read TGTGCCAGCAGTTTACCCCGACAGGGAAGGGTCTTCTACGAGCAGTACTTC. Its translation: CASSLPRQGRVFYEQYF.

The genes are TRBV28 and TRBJ2-7, with a weak D call TRBD1 (6 bases). The V end was cut by 8 bases, the J end by 0 bases, with 14 bases between. Germline values: CDR1 MDHEN, CDR2 SYDVKM. This CDR3 is 14 amino acids long. CDR3 protein: CASDTGPSSYEQYF. Here the CDR3 DNA reads TGTGCCAGCGACACAGGGCCTAGCTCCTACGAGCAGTACTTC.

The chain employs TRBV18 and TRBJ2-2; 7 nucleotides line up with TRBD1. Per germline, CDR1 KGHSH and CDR2 LQKENI. CDR3 length: 13 residues. J was trimmed by 5 bases and V by 3 bases; bases with no gene match: 0. The CDR3 DNA follows: TGTGCCAGCTCACCGGGACAGACCGGGGAGCTGTTTTTT. Protein sequence: CASSPGQTGELFF. The full variable domain, with the rest looked up from reference TRBV18 and TRBJ2-2, is NAGVMQNPRHLVRRRGQEARLRCSPMKGHSHVYWYRQLPEEGLKFMVYLQKENIIDESGMPKERFSAEFPKEGPSILRIQQVVRGDSAAYFCASSPGQTGELFFGEGSRLTVL.

The genes are TRBV14 and TRBJ2-5, with 8 nucleotides matching TRBD1. CDR1 SGHDN and CDR2 FVKESK come from the germline V gene. CDR3 length: 14 amino acids. V lost 5 bases and J lost 2; bases outside the gene matches: 4. CDR3 amino acids: CASSGRDRQETQYF. The CDR3 DNA reads TGTGCCAGCAGCGGCCGGGACAGGCAAGAGACCCAGTACTTC.

This sequence joins TRBV28 and TRBJ1-1, with D maybe TRBD1 (6 bases). The CDR3 is 14 residues long. Germline V gives CDR1 MDHEN, CDR2 SYDVKM. V lost 1 base and J lost 1, with 7 bases in between. CDR3 coding DNA: TGTGCCAGCAGTTTATTAGGGGGGAACACTGAAGCTTTCTTT. Its protein is CASSLLGGNTEAFF.

V is TRBV30 and J is TRBJ1-1; D gene uncertain. Germline loops: CDR1 GTSNPN, CDR2 SVGIG (reference sequence). Between the trimmed V and J ends, which lost 2 bases and 3 bases, there was a span of 10 bases. The CDR3 extends over 13 amino acids. For the CDR3, the DNA is TGTGCCTGGAGTCTACGCGGTGACACTGAAGCTTTCTTT. As protein: CAWSLRGDTEAFF.

V gene TRBV4-2 combines with J gene TRBJ2-2, with unresolved D. V gave up 0 bases and J gave up 2 bases, with 10 bases separating them. The V gene's germline CDR1 is LGHNA and CDR2 YNFKEQ. The CDR3 loop spans 16 amino acids. CDR3 protein: CASSQDITTNTGELFF. The CDR3 nucleotides read TGTGCCAGCAGCCAAGATATCACGACTAACACCGGGGAGCTGTTTTTT.

The V and J genes are TRBV19 and TRBJ1-4, with 7 bases aligning to TRBD1. This CDR3 comprises 15 residues. Germline V lookup: CDR1 LNHDA, CDR2 SQIVND (reference sequence). V trimming: 4 bases; J trimming: 5 bases; junction bases outside the gene matches: 7. Here the CDR3 reads CASSTPGQKNEKLFF. DNA of the CDR3: TGTGCCAGTAGTACCCCGGGACAGAAGAATGAAAAACTGTTTTTT.

The chain combines TRBV15 with TRBJ2-7, with 12 bases that match TRBD2. The germline V gene encodes CDR1 LNHNV and CDR2 YYDKDF (reference sequence). Trimming at V came to 1 base and at J to 1 base, leaving 8 bases not matched to a gene. This CDR3 region has 18 residues. CDR3 in amino acids: CATSRGMASGRASYEQYF. CDR3 coding DNA: TGTGCCACCAGCAGAGGTATGGCTAGCGGGAGGGCGTCCTACGAGCAGTACTTC.

The CDR3, as DNA: TGTGCCAGCAGGGGGGGACGGCTGAACACTGAAGCTTTCTTT. Amino acids: CASRGGRLNTEAFF. The V gene is TRBV27, the J gene TRBJ1-1; TRBD1 is a possible D gene (5 bases). Germline V gene sequence: CDR1 MNHEY, CDR2 SMNVEV (reference sequence). CDR3 size: 14 residues. Trimming pared 6 bases from V and 0 bases from J, leaving 11 bases between.

V and J are TRBV10-1 and TRBJ2-1; the match to TRBD1 covers 8 bases. CDR3 length: 19 residues. Germline-derived CDR1 and CDR2 are WNHNN and SYGVQD (reference sequence). The V segment lost 6 bases and the J segment 0 bases; nucleotides outside the gene matches: 16. The CDR3 coding sequence is TGCGCCAGCAGATACCTTAAAAGACAGGGGTCTAGCTCCTACAATGAGCAGTTCTTC. Protein sequence: CASRYLKRQGSSSYNEQFF.

This chain links TRBV9 with TRBJ2-3, with D maybe TRBD2 (6 bases). The CDR3 has 13 amino acids. The germline V gene encodes CDR1 SGDLS and CDR2 YYNGEE. V lost 2 bases and J lost 4, with 8 bases in between. Written as DNA, the CDR3 is TGTGCCAGCAGCGTTGGAGGGGCAGATACGCAGTATTTT. Translation: CASSVGGADTQYF.

The rearrangement uses TRBV19 and TRBJ2-7, with a weak D call TRBD2 (6 bases). Germline CDR1 is LNHDA and CDR2 is SQIVND (reference sequence). The CDR3 has 14 residues. Trimming shortened V by 0 bases and J by 6 bases, and 12 bases separated the two germline ends. The CDR3 reads CASSIDGGIGEQYF. CDR3 coding DNA: TGTGCCAGTAGTATAGACGGCGGGATAGGCGAGCAGTACTTC. The whole variable domain, remainder taken from reference TRBV19 and TRBJ2-7, is DGGITQSPKYLFRKEGQNVTLSCEQNLNHDAMYWYRQDPGQGLRLIYYSQIVNDFQKGDIAEGYSVSREKKESFPLTVTSAQKNPTAFYLCASSIDGGIGEQYFGPGTRLTVT.

This rearrangement joins TRBV5-5 to TRBJ2-3, with a possible D match to TRBD2 (5 bases). The germline V gene has CDR1 SGHKS and CDR2 YYEKEE (reference sequence). The CDR3 covers 13 residues. V was pared by 0 bases and J by 5 bases, with 7 bases between. CDR3 in amino acids: CASSLAGIDTQYF. The CDR3 DNA follows: TGTGCCAGCAGCTTGGCCGGGATAGATACGCAGTATTTT.